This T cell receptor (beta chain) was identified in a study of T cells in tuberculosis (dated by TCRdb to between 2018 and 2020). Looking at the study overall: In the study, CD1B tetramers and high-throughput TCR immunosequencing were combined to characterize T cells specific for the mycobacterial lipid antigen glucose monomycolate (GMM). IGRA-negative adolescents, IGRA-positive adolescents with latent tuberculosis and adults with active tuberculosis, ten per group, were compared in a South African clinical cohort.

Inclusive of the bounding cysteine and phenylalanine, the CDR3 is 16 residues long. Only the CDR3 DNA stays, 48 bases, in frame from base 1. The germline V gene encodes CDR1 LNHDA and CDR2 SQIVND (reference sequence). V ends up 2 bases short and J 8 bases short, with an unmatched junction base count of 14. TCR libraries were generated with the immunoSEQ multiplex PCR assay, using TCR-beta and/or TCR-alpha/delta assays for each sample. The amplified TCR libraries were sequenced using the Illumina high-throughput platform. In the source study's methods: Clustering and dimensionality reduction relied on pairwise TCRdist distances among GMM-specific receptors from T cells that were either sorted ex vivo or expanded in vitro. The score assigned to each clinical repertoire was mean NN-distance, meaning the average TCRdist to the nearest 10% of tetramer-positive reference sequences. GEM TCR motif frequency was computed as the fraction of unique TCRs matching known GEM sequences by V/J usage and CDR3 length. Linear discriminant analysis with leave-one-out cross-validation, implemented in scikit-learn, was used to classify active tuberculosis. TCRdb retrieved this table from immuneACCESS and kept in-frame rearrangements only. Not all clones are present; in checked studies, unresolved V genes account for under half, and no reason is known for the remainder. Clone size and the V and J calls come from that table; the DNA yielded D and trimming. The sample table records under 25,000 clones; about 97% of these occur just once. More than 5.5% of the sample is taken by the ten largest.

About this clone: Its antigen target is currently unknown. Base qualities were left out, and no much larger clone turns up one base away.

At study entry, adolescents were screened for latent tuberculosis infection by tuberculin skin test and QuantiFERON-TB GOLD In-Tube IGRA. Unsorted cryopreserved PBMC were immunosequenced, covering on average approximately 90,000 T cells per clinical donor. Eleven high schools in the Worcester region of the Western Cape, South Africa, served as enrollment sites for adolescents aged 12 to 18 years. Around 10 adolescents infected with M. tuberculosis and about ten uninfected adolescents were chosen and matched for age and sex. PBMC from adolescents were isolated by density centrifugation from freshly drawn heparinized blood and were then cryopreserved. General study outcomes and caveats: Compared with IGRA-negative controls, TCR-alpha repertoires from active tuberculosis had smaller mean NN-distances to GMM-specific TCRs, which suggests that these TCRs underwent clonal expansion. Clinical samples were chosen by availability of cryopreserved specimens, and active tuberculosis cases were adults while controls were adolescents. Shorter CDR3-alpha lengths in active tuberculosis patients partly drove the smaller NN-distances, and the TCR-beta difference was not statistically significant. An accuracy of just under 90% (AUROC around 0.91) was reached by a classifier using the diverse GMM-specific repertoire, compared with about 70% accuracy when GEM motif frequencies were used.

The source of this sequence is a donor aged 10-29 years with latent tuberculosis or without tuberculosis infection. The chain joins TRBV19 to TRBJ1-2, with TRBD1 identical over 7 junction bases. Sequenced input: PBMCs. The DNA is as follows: TGTGCCAGTAGTATAAGGACAGGCGGCCTCAGGGAGGGCTACACCTTC. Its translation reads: CASSIRTGGLREGYTF.